This is a list of T cell receptor beta chains from one sample in a study of graft-versus-host responses after intestinal transplantation. Sequenced by immunoSEQ multiplex PCR; TCRdb stores in-frame clones only, minus some. Seen here are about 12,000 clones, about 80% observed once, and the top ten hold around 4.5%. Sequencing was performed on ileum tissue, taken roughly 5 months after intestinal transplantation. These receptors originate from a human patient who received an intestinal transplant, so some T cells may come from the graft donor. Each CDR3 is given with its conserved first and last residue. Fields, in order: J gene, D gene, clone size, V gene, CDR3 protein, CDR3 DNA. The D gene is left open where the match is weak. The size of a clone is reported for some rows only, either as once, few or many, or as a class for expanded clones.

>TRBJ2-6|.|.|TRBV11-2
CASSPLANVLTF
TGTGCCAGCAGCCCTCTGGCCAACGTCCTGACTTTC
>TRBJ1-5|.|medium-sized|TRBV2
CASSDRRGNQPQHF
TGTGCCAGCAGTGACAGGAGGGGTAATCAGCCCCAGCATTTT
>TRBJ2-1|.|few|TRBV7-9
CASPFRGNYNEQFF
TGTGCCAGCCCCTTCCGGGGGAACTACAATGAGCAGTTCTTC
>TRBJ2-1|TRBD2|.|TRBV6-1
CASSDASGGYNEQFF
TGTGCCAGCAGTGATGCTAGCGGGGGATACAATGAGCAGTTCTTC
>TRBJ2-5|TRBD2|.|TRBV2
CAKSTSGPQETQYF
TGTGCCAAATCGACTAGCGGCCCCCAAGAGACCCAGTACTTC
>TRBJ2-3|TRBD2|.|TRBV4-1
CASSQILAGDPGDTQYF
TGCGCCAGCAGCCAAATTCTAGCGGGGGACCCGGGAGATACGCAGTATTTT
>TRBJ1-2|.|few|TRBV6-6
CASSTGGPVPYGYTF
TGTGCCAGCAGTACTGGGGGCCCTGTCCCTTATGGCTACACCTTC
>TRBJ2-1|.|few|TRBV7-2
CASSGSGNEQFF
TGTGCCAGCAGCGGGAGCGGTAATGAGCAGTTCTTC
>TRBJ2-7|TRBD2|few|TRBV7-9
CASSAGLAGGASYEQYF
TGTGCCAGCAGCGCAGGACTAGCGGGAGGCGCCTCCTACGAGCAGTACTTC
>TRBJ2-5|TRBD2|.|TRBV5-4
CASSLGLAGAGGTQYF
TGTGCCAGCAGCTTGGGACTAGCGGGAGCGGGTGGGACCCAGTACTTC
>TRBJ2-7|.|.|TRBV6-1
CASSEGPGGYEQYF
TGTGCCAGCAGTGAAGGCCCCGGGGGCTACGAGCAGTACTTC
>TRBJ1-5|.|.|TRBV28
CATSEGGQPQHF
TGTGCCACCTCCGAGGGTGGCCAGCCCCAGCATTTT
>TRBJ2-2|.|.|TRBV9
CASKTGFTGELFF
TGTGCCAGTAAGACGGGATTCACCGGGGAGCTGTTTTTT
>TRBJ2-4|.|.|TRBV4-1
CASSVWTSPGLNIQYF
TGCGCCAGCAGCGTATGGACATCGCCGGGTTTGAACATTCAGTACTTC
>TRBJ2-7|.|.|TRBV7-2
CASSLQGYEQYF
TGTGCCAGCAGCTTACAGGGCTACGAGCAGTACTTC
>TRBJ2-1|TRBD2|.|TRBV6-4
CASRRLAVHNEQFF
TGTGCCAGCAGAAGACTAGCGGTACACAATGAGCAGTTCTTC
>TRBJ1-5|TRBD1|.|TRBV19
CASRSRGRNQPQHF
TGTGCCAGCAGATCCAGGGGGAGGAATCAGCCCCAGCATTTT
>TRBJ2-5|.|.|TRBV5-5
CASSEAVGGAETQYF
TGTGCCAGCAGTGAAGCAGTTGGCGGGGCAGAGACCCAGTACTTC
>TRBJ1-1|TRBD1|few|TRBV25-1
CASSGRTGRAEAFF
TGTGCCAGCAGCGGTAGGACAGGCCGGGCTGAAGCTTTCTTT
>TRBJ2-7|TRBD1|.|TRBV28
CASSSGQGGEQYF
TGTGCCAGCAGCTCGGGACAGGGGGGGGAGCAGTACTTC
>TRBJ2-2|TRBD2|.|TRBV15
CATSRTLSGGPNTGELFF
TGTGCCACCAGCAGAACCCTTAGCGGGGGGCCGAACACCGGGGAGCTGTTTTTT
>TRBJ2-7|TRBD1|.|TRBV29-1
CSAVRDSSSYEQYF
TGCAGCGCCGTCAGGGACAGTTCCTCCTACGAGCAGTACTTC
>TRBJ2-4|.|.|TRBV5-1
CASRSGDVAKNIQYF
TGCGCCAGCCGTTCAGGGGACGTAGCCAAAAACATTCAGTACTTC
>TRBJ2-3|TRBD1|.|TRBV29-1
CSVTTGAGTDTQYF
TGCAGCGTCACTACAGGGGCTGGCACAGATACGCAGTATTTT
>TRBJ2-3|TRBD1|.|TRBV6-4
CASSGTGGADTQYF
TGTGCCAGCAGTGGGACAGGGGGCGCAGATACGCAGTATTTT
>TRBJ2-1|TRBD2|.|TRBV14
CASSPERGGYNEQFF
TGTGCCAGCAGCCCCGAGCGGGGAGGGTACAATGAGCAGTTCTTC
>TRBJ2-2|TRBD2|.|TRBV7-3
CASSVISGSGGTGELFF
TGTGCCAGCAGCGTGATCAGCGGGAGTGGGGGCACCGGGGAGCTGTTTTTT
>TRBJ2-1|.|once|TRBV5-8
CASSSWAIYNEQFF
TGTGCCAGCAGCTCTTGGGCGATTTACAATGAGCAGTTCTTC
>TRBJ1-1|.|.|TRBV6-5
CASPGDTEAFF
TGTGCCAGCCCGGGGGACACTGAAGCTTTCTTT
>TRBJ1-6|.|.|TRBV6-4
CASSAEAGVNSPLHF
TGTGCCAGCAGTGCAGAAGCAGGGGTGAATTCACCCCTCCACTTT
>TRBJ2-6|.|few|TRBV6-5
CASSTEGGANVLTF
TGTGCCAGCAGTACCGAGGGCGGGGCCAACGTCCTGACTTTC
>TRBJ2-7|.|.|TRBV7-2
CASSLARGLYEQYF
TGTGCCAGCAGCTTAGCGCGCGGACTCTACGAGCAGTACTTC
>TRBJ1-1|.|.|TRBV14
CASSKAGMNTEAFF
TGTGCCAGCAGCAAAGCCGGGATGAACACTGAAGCTTTCTTT
>TRBJ1-5|TRBD1|medium-sized|TRBV6-1
CASSSGTGSYQPQHF
TGTGCCAGCTCGTCAGGGACAGGGTCCTATCAGCCCCAGCATTTT
>TRBJ2-7|TRBD1|.|TRBV30
CAWQTGTVYEQYF
TGTGCCTGGCAGACCGGGACAGTCTACGAGCAGTACTTC
>TRBJ2-1|TRBD2|medium-sized|TRBV4-3
CASSPEKREIDEQFF
TGCGCCAGCAGTCCCGAGAAGCGGGAGATCGATGAGCAGTTCTTC
>TRBJ2-7|TRBD2|.|TRBV2
CASSDPTSGYEQYF
TGTGCCAGCAGTGATCCGACTAGCGGTTACGAGCAGTACTTC
>TRBJ1-2|.|.|TRBV6-1
CALSKRGHYGYTF
TGTGCCCTTTCTAAGCGGGGGCACTATGGCTACACCTTC
>TRBJ2-2|TRBD1|.|TRBV4-2
CASSPRDRGLDTGELFF
TGTGCCAGCAGCCCCCGGGACAGGGGGCTTGACACCGGGGAGCTGTTTTTT
>TRBJ1-3|.|.|TRBV11-3
CASRLDGGSGNTIYF
TGTGCCAGCAGATTGGACGGGGGCTCTGGAAACACCATATATTTT
>TRBJ1-3|.|.|TRBV15
CATSRDSSGNTIYF
TGTGCCACCAGCAGAGACAGCTCTGGAAACACCATATATTTT
>TRBJ2-2|TRBD2|.|TRBV25-1
CASNSGSRTGELFF
TGTGCCAGCAATAGCGGGAGTCGTACCGGGGAGCTGTTTTTT
>TRBJ2-3|.|.|TRBV6-1
CASSDLSGGTDTQYF
TGTGCCAGCAGTGATTTATCCGGGGGCACAGATACGCAGTATTTT
>TRBJ2-5|TRBD2|.|TRBV5-1
CASSLGGSGSGQETQYF
TGCGCCAGCAGCTTAGGGGGTAGCGGGAGTGGACAAGAGACCCAGTACTTC
>TRBJ2-4|TRBD2|.|TRBV13
CASSLGLPGGKNIQYF
TGTGCCAGCAGCTTAGGCCTTCCGGGGGGTAAAAACATTCAGTACTTC
>TRBJ1-5|.|.|TRBV12-2
CASRLRIIGTAHVNNQPQHF
TGTGCAAGTCGCTTAAGAATCATCGGGACAGCACACGTAAATAATCAGCCCCAGCATTTT
>TRBJ2-3|.|.|TRBV6-4
CASSDGGATDTQYF
TGTGCCAGCAGTGACGGGGGGGCCACAGATACGCAGTATTTT
>TRBJ1-2|.|medium-sized|TRBV9
CASTAGGRGYTF
TGTGCCAGCACCGCTGGGGGCCGCGGCTACACCTTC
>TRBJ1-2|TRBD1|.|TRBV19
CASSSPGQGAKGYTF
TGTGCCAGTAGTAGCCCGGGACAGGGGGCAAAAGGCTACACCTTC
>TRBJ2-5|.|.|TRBV11-3
CASSPPLSTQYF
TGTGCCAGCAGCCCCCCTTTGTCGACCCAGTACTTC
>TRBJ2-3|.|.|TRBV9
CASSAYRVSTDTQYF
TGTGCCAGCAGCGCCTACAGGGTCAGCACAGATACGCAGTATTTT
>TRBJ2-7|TRBD2|.|TRBV5-1
CASSFTGGYEQYF
TGCGCCAGCAGCTTCACGGGGGGCTACGAGCAGTACTTC